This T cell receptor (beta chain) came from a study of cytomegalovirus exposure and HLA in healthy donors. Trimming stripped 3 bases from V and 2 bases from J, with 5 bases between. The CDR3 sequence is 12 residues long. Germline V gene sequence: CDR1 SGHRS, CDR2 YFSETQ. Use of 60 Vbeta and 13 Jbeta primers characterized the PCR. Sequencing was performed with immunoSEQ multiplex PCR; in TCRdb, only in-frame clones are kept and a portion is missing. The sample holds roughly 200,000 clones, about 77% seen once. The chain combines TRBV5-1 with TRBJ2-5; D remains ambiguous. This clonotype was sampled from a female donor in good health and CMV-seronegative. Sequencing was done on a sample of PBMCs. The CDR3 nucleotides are TGCGCCAGCAGCTCCCAACAAGAGACCCAGTACTTC. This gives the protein CASSSQQETQYF. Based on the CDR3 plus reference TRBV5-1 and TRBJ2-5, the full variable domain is KAGVTQTPRYLIKTRGQQVTLSCSPISGHRSVSWYQQTPGQGLQFLFEYFSETQRNKGNFPGRFSGRQFSNSRSEMNVSTLELGDSALYLCASSSQQETQYFGPGTRLLVL.